This T cell receptor (beta chain) is drawn from a study of T cell responses to AZD1222 COVID-19 vaccine. In the study overall: Samples with a second dose at about 4 or about 12 weeks were pooled together. Study outcomes and limitations: Spike as a whole was targeted by vaccine-associated CD4 TCRs, dominant at 160-218 and 743-854. Repertoire samples came only from after the peak T cell response. White British ancestry dominated among donors, who included more females, and clonal diversity was possibly underestimated.

The CDR3 has 14 amino acids. V shed 0 bases, J shed 7 bases, and the junction held 4 bases outside the gene matches. Germline V gives CDR1 SGHRS, CDR2 YFSETQ. Details on this clone: Its antigen is unidentified.

Repertoires were generated with immunoSEQ multiplex PCR, while TCRdb's copy carries only in-frame clones and drops some. This sample yields some 160,000 clones, of which roughly 90% are seen a single time; roughly 5.5% belongs to the top ten. The sample in question was peripheral blood, obtained on day 0 of AZD1222 vaccination. The source of this sequence is an adult in good health. The V gene is TRBV5-1, the J gene TRBJ1-5, with 7 bases fitting TRBD1. The CDR3, as DNA: TGCGCCAGCAGCTTGGCCCAGGGGGACCAGCCCCAGCATTTT. It encodes CASSLAQGDQPQHF.